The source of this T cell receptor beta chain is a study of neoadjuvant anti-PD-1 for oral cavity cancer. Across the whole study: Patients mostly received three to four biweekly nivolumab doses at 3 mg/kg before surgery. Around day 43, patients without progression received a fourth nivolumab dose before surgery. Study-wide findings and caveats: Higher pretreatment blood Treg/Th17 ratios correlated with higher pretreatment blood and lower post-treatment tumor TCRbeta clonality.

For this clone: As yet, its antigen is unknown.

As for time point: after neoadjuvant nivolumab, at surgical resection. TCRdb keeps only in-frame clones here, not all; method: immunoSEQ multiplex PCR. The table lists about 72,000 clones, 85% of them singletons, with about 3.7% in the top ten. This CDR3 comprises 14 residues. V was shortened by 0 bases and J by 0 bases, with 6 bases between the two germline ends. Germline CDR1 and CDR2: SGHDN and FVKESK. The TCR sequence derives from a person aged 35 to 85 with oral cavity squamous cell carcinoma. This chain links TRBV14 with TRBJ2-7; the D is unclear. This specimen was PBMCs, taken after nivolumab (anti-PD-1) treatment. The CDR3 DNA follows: TGTGCCAGCAGCCAAGACAGTTTCTCCTACGAGCAGTACTTC. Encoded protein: CASSQDSFSYEQYF.